What follows is one TCR beta chain and its context. What it binds is not known. The entry originates in a study of cytomegalovirus exposure and HLA in healthy donors. V was trimmed by 2 bases and J by 1 base, leaving 7 bases between them. The CDR3 consists of 14 residues. Germline-derived CDR1 and CDR2 are SGHDT and YYEEEE. Points from the study as a whole: A few chains tied to CMV proved CMV antigen-specific in vitro.

TCRdb's table, derived via immunoSEQ multiplex PCR, lists solely in-frame clones and lacks some. This sample has about 170,000 clones, with roughly 90% found just once. This chain connects TRBV5-6 to TRBJ1-5; D gene unclear. The sample was PBMCs. This sequence was found in a woman aged 18 to 35 in good health and CMV-seropositive. CDR3 sequence (DNA): TGTGCCAGCAGCTTCGGGGTAAGCAATCAGCCCCAGCATTTT. This encodes CASSFGVSNQPQHF. The whole variable domain, remainder taken from reference TRBV5-6 and TRBJ1-5, is DAGVTQSPTHLIKTRGQQVTLRCSPKSGHDTVSWYQQALGQGPQFIFQYYEEEERQRGNFPDRFSGHQFPNYSSELNVNALLLGDSALYLCASSFGVSNQPQHFGDGTRLSIL.